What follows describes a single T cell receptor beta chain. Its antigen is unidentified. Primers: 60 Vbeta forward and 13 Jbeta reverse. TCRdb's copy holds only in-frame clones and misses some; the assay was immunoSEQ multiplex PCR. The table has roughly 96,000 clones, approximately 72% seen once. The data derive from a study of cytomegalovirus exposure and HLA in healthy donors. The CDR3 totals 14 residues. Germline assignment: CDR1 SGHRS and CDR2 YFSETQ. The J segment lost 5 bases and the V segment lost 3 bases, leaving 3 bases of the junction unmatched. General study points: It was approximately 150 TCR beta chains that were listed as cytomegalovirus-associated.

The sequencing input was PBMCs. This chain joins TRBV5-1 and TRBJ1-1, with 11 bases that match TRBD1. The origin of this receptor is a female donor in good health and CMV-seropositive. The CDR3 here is CASSSGQGATEAFF. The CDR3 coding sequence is TGCGCCAGCAGCTCCGGACAGGGGGCAACTGAAGCTTTCTTT.